What follows are 10 T cell receptor beta chains derived from one specimen sequenced in a study of T cells in Graves' hyperthyroidism and ophthalmopathy. TCR beta CDR3 regions were amplified from RNA transcripts. HTBI primers drove first-round RT-PCR of the TCR CDR3. TCRdb fed the multiplex PCR reads into MiXCR, producing one record per CDR3 protein. The sample yields over 500,000 distinct CDR3 sequences, 14% seen once. The sequenced sample was blood. The receptors stem from a middle-aged woman with Graves' hyperthyroidism.

With respect to this clonotype: It may be a read error: a sequence one base away is much more abundant. The rearrangement joins TRBV27 to TRBJ1-1, with D perhaps TRBD1 (5 bases). V was trimmed by 8 bases and J by 2 bases, leaving 18 bases between them. The CDR3 extends over 15 amino acids. Germline CDR1 and CDR2: MNHEY and SMNVEV (reference sequence). CDR3 loop: CASAIRVDSNTEAFF. Here the CDR3 DNA reads TGTGCCAGCGCAATTCGGGTCGACAGTAACACTGAAGCTTTCTTT.

The chain joins TRBV12-3 or TRBV12-4 to TRBJ2-3; TRBD2 matches 11 bases. This CDR3 spans 15 amino acids. The V segment lost 3 bases and the J segment 5 bases; nucleotides outside the gene matches: 4. The CDR3 bases are TGTGCCAGCAGTTTTACTAGCGGGAGTGGAGATACGCAGTATTTT. It encodes CASSFTSGSGDTQYF.

This clonotype appeared many times. V is TRBV29-1 and J is TRBJ2-5; 9 bases agree with TRBD1. Germline V gives CDR1 SQVTM, CDR2 ANQGSEA. J lost 4 bases, V lost 3 bases, and 12 bases had no gene match. This CDR3 region has 16 residues. CDR3 bases: TGCAGCGTTGATTGGGTATTCGGGACAGGGCGAGAGACCCAGTACTTC. It specifies CSVDWVFGTGRETQYF.

Turning to this clonotype: A much larger clone lies one base from this, so it may be a read error. The genes are TRBV28 and TRBJ2-1; 9 nucleotides align to TRBD2. Trimming took 10 bases from V and 9 from J; bases not matched to a gene: 19. The CDR3 spans 16 residues. From germline, CDR1 is MDHEN and CDR2 SYDVKM. The CDR3 region has the DNA TGTGCCACTTGCGTGGTAGCGGGAGATCGAGTGGGTGAGCAGTTCTTC. Its translation: CATCVVAGDRVGEQFF.

This clonotype was observed at least ten times. This chain connects TRBV20-1 to TRBJ1-1; perhaps TRBD1 as D (5 bases). CDR3 length: 13 amino acids. V lost 2 bases and J lost 1, with 8 bases in between. The germline CDR1 and CDR2 sequences are DFQATT and SNEGSKA (reference sequence). In DNA form, the CDR3 reads TGCAGTGCTAGATCCGACAGGAACACTGAAGCTTTCTTT. This gives the protein CSARSDRNTEAFF.

This clonotype showed up many times. The chain carries TRBV10-3 and TRBJ1-1; a possible D gene is TRBD1 (5 bases). Germline V gene data show CDR1 as ENHRY and CDR2 as SYGVKD. V lost 5 bases and J lost 4, with 23 bases in between. CDR3 length: 17 residues. The CDR3 sequence: CAISQYPSGGGSTEAFF. The CDR3 nucleotides are TGTGCCATCAGTCAATACCCATCGGGGGGGGGAAGCACTGAAGCTTTCTTT.

This clonotype was picked up many times. The chain has TRBV5-1 and TRBJ2-7; no firm D call. This CDR3 has 15 residues. V was trimmed by 0 bases and J by 2 bases, leaving 12 bases between them. CDR1 SGHRS and CDR2 YFSETQ come from the germline V gene. DNA for the CDR3: TGCGCCAGCAGCTTGGGTGTCAGGAGAGCCTACGAGCAGTACTTC. It translates to CASSLGVRRAYEQYF.

This clonotype was observed a handful of times. CDR3 in amino acids: CASSIGQAAEKLFF. The CDR3 bases are TGTGCCAGTAGTATTGGCCAGGCGGCTGAAAAACTGTTTTTT. The chain employs TRBV19 and TRBJ1-4; D ambiguous. The CDR3 spans 14 residues. Trimming took 3 bases from V and 7 from J, leaving 12 bases between them. Germline assignment: CDR1 LNHDA and CDR2 SQIVND (reference sequence). Drawing the rest from reference TRBV19 and TRBJ1-4, the complete variable domain is DGGITQSPKYLFRKEGQNVTLSCEQNLNHDAMYWYRQDPGQGLRLIYYSQIVNDFQKGDIAEGYSVSREKKESFPLTVTSAQKNPTAFYLCASSIGQAAEKLFFGSGTQLSVL.

This clonotype was seen repeatedly, ten times or more. The chain is built from TRBV11-2 and TRBJ2-1; 9 nucleotides line up with TRBD2. The CDR3 is made up of 16 amino acids. Germline CDR1 and CDR2: SGHAT and FQNNGV. The ends lost 1 base at V and 9 bases at J; junction bases unmatched: 10. CDR3 sequence: CASSLVTSGPGGEQFF. For the CDR3, the DNA is TGTGCCAGCAGCTTAGTGACTAGCGGCCCGGGGGGTGAGCAGTTCTTC.

This clonotype has a count of ten or more. The chain uses TRBV9 and TRBJ1-2, with D maybe TRBD1 (6 bases). Germline V gene data show CDR1 as SGDLS and CDR2 as YYNGEE. V lost 4 bases and J lost 3, with 13 bases in between. There are 14 residues in the CDR3. The CDR3 bases are TGTGCCAGCAGCCGGAACAGGGCGGACTATGGCTACACCTTC. Its translation is CASSRNRADYGYTF.